The 3 T cell receptor beta chains below all came from one sample that was sequenced in a study of cytomegalovirus exposure and HLA in healthy donors. Amplification used 60 Vbeta primers and 13 Jbeta primers. Sequencing was performed with immunoSEQ multiplex PCR; in TCRdb, only in-frame clones are kept and a portion is missing. Among 100,000 to 150,000 clones listed, roughly 15% were seen once. Sequenced material: PBMCs. The receptors were sampled from a female donor in good health and CMV-seropositive.

This chain uses TRBV5-1 with TRBJ2-1, with D maybe TRBD2 (5 bases). CDR3 length: 14 amino acids. V was clipped by 1 base and J by 9 bases, with 14 bases between them. The V gene's germline CDR1 is SGHRS and CDR2 YFSETQ. The CDR3 here is CASSLNTGEGEQFF. The CDR3 DNA is TGCGCCAGCAGCTTGAATACCGGGGAAGGTGAGCAGTTCTTC.

V and J are TRBV7-2 and TRBJ1-2; D is possibly TRBD1 (6 bases). The CDR3 consists of 13 residues. Germline V lookup: CDR1 SGHTA, CDR2 FQGNSA. V lost 0 bases, J lost 9 bases, and 11 bases lay in between. The CDR3 DNA follows: TGTGCCAGCAGCTTAGCGCTTAGGGACAGCTACACCTTC. Translation: CASSLALRDSYTF.

This chain joins TRBV28 and TRBJ2-5; TRBD2 agrees at 7 bases. The CDR3 runs to 14 residues. After removal of 5 bases from V and 2 bases from J, the junction contained 5 bases not matched to a gene. From germline, CDR1 is MDHEN and CDR2 SYDVKM. The CDR3 DNA follows: TGTGCCAGCAGTGTAGCGGGTGAGCAAGAGACCCAGTACTTC. This codes for CASSVAGEQETQYF.